A selection of T cell receptor beta chains follows, all from one sample in a study of blood T cells in healthy people across ages. Each CDR3 protein is one row after TCRdb ran MiXCR on the 5' RACE reads. The sample shows about 1.4 million distinct CDR3 sequences, around 55% of them seen only once. Sequencing was performed on blood. These receptors were obtained from a man younger than 30 in good health. The CDR3 runs from the conserved cysteine through the conserved F or W.

cdr3_aa	v_call	j_call
CASSPGETGGNRNYGYTF	TRBV7-8	TRBJ1-2
CASSLRSGGEAFF	TRBV27	TRBJ1-1
CASNSITMGRVDTQYF	TRBV3-1	TRBJ2-3
CASSPWDRASSGNTIYF	TRBV7-8	TRBJ1-3
CSARGPINPPTYEQYF	TRBV20-1	-
CASSRLSGLEEQFF	TRBV6-5	TRBJ2-1
CASSQDSGAFADTQYF	TRBV4-3	TRBJ2-3
CASSGDGLRYNEQFF	TRBV2	TRBJ2-1
CASSPRKSQVNEQYF	TRBV28	-
CASSLRENTEAFF	TRBV12-3/TRBV12-4	TRBJ1-1
CASSFRGAGATSTDTQYF	TRBV7-2	TRBJ2-3
CANPDEPSLGRELFF	TRBV7-2	TRBJ2-2
CASSQVSGGSLHYEQYF	TRBV4-2	TRBJ2-7
CASSSSVTGELFF	TRBV12-3/TRBV12-4	TRBJ2-2
CASTSLGGETQYF	TRBV6-5	-
CASSIFRLSSYEQYF	TRBV12-3/TRBV12-4	TRBJ2-7
CAISESVLAGVANIQYF	TRBV10-3	TRBJ2-4
CASSLDGGLAVYEQFF	TRBV5-6	TRBJ2-1
CASSSREISYEQYF	TRBV5-1	TRBJ2-7
CASSLRGQGRETQYF	TRBV7-6	-